These 17 T cell receptor beta chains came from one sample sequenced in a study of beta chain features in type 1 diabetes. The study, taken as a whole, reports: Shortening that was moderate but significant affected the TCRB CDR3s of Type 1 diabetes patients in all four CD4+ subsets.

Expressed TCRB transcripts were sequenced after all isolated RNA was converted to cDNA. This table comes from immunoSEQ multiplex PCR, and its TCRdb copy is limited to in-frame clones, with some not included. Here the sample spans 680,000 or so clones, about an eighth being singletons. These TCRs' antigens remain unknown. The sequencing sample was made of naive CD4+ T cells from blood. These TCRs come from a man younger than 35 with type 1 diabetes.

The chain carries TRBV9 and TRBJ1-2; no reliable D call. There are 13 residues in the CDR3. Germline loops: CDR1 SGDLS, CDR2 YYNGEE. The ends were cut back, 0 bases at V and 7 bases at J, with 10 bases in the middle. The CDR3 here is CASSVAGKFGYTF. CDR3 bases: TGTGCCAGCAGCGTAGCTGGAAAGTTTGGCTACACCTTC.

The V gene is TRBV6-5, the J gene TRBJ2-3, with 12 bases identical to TRBD2. The V gene's germline CDR1 is MNHEY and CDR2 SVGAGI. The CDR3 runs to 15 residues. J gave up 7 bases and V 6 bases, and 8 bases lay outside the gene matches. Here the CDR3 DNA reads TGTGCCAGCAGCCGGACTAGCGGGGTGGCGAATACGCAGTATTTT. It specifies CASSRTSGVANTQYF.

About this clone itself: Other DNA sequences within the sample encode an identical CDR3. The chain links TRBV29-1 to TRBJ1-1; possibly TRBD1 for D (6 bases). Germline assignment: CDR1 SQVTM and CDR2 ANQGSEA. CDR3 length: 12 residues. V was cut by 6 bases and J by 5 bases, with 13 bases left in between. Written as DNA, the CDR3 is TGCAGCGTGCGGGGGGGCGAGACTGAAGCTTTCTTT. Protein product: CSVRGGETEAFF.

The chain joins TRBV28 to TRBJ1-5; no reliable D call. The CDR3 is made up of 15 amino acids. V dropped 3 bases and J dropped 0 bases, with 9 bases sitting between them. CDR1 and CDR2 (germline): MDHEN, SYDVKM. CDR3 in DNA: TGTGCCAGCAGTTTGGCGGGGTCTAGCAATCAGCCCCAGCATTTT. Encoded protein: CASSLAGSSNQPQHF.

CDR3 nucleotide sequence: TGTGCCTGGGTACAGGGGTGGAATTCACCCCTCCACTTT. Its translation: CAWVQGWNSPLHF. The genes are TRBV30 and TRBJ1-6; 7 bases agree with TRBD1. Looked up from germline, CDR1 is GTSNPN and CDR2 is SVGIG (reference sequence). The junction had 5 bases not matched to a gene; V was cut back by 5 bases and J by 7 bases. This CDR3 region has 13 residues.

V usage is TRBV30 and J usage is TRBJ1-1, with unresolved D. CDR1 and CDR2 from the germline V gene are GTSNPN and SVGIG (reference sequence). V lost 4 bases to trimming and J lost 4 bases, with 7 bases between them. The CDR3 is made up of 11 amino acids. The CDR3 DNA reads TGTGCCTGGACGTCGACCACTGAAGCTTTCTTT. Its translation is CAWTSTTEAFF.

The rearrangement joins TRBV5-1 to TRBJ2-3; D may be TRBD1 (7 bases). Germline lookup yields CDR1 SGHRS and CDR2 YFSETQ. The CDR3 is made up of 15 amino acids. The V end lost 5 bases, the J end lost 1 base, and 14 bases lay between the germline ends. CDR3: CASRLRGAGTDTQYF. The CDR3 DNA follows: TGCGCCAGCAGGCTCAGGGGGGCAGGCACAGATACGCAGTATTTT.

V and J are TRBV5-1 and TRBJ2-3; weak D call: TRBD1 (6 bases). The germline CDR1 and CDR2 sequences are SGHRS and YFSETQ. V was cut by 6 bases and J by 6 bases, with 20 bases left in between. This CDR3 region has 15 residues. The CDR3 loop reads CASISGAYPFDTQYF. The CDR3 DNA sequence: TGCGCCAGCATTTCAGGGGCGTACCCTTTCGATACGCAGTATTTT.

In its sample, this clone was seen a few times. The chain couples TRBV5-4 to TRBJ1-2, with TRBD1 matching over 7 bases. CDR1 SGHNT and CDR2 YYREEE come from the germline V gene (reference sequence). Trimming took 0 bases from V and 4 from J; bases not matched to a gene: 3. The CDR3 is 14 amino acids. CDR3 region: CASSLAGTVYGYTF. The DNA of the CDR3 is TGTGCCAGCAGCTTGGCCGGGACAGTCTATGGCTACACCTTC.

The rearrangement uses TRBV6-1 and TRBJ2-1; D is perhaps TRBD1 or TRBD2 (5 bases each). CDR3 size: 11 residues. Germline V CDR1 and CDR2: MNHNS, SASEGT. Trimming took off 8 bases at V and 9 bases at J, with 11 bases between the two ends. DNA of the CDR3: TGTGCCAGCGGGGTGGGGACTGAGCAGTTCTTC. This sequence encodes CASGVGTEQFF.

This chain links TRBV14 with TRBJ2-7, with TRBD1 matching over 12 bases. The junction had 9 bases not matched to a gene; V was cut back by 4 bases and J by 2 bases. This CDR3 spans 17 amino acids. Germline-derived CDR1 and CDR2 are SGHDN and FVKESK. For the CDR3, the DNA is TGTGCCAGCAGCCCGGGGACAGGGGGCTACCAACCCTACGAGCAGTACTTC. As protein: CASSPGTGGYQPYEQYF.

The genes are TRBV30 and TRBJ2-1; 8 bases map to TRBD2. The V segment lost 5 bases and the J segment 3 bases; nucleotides outside the gene matches: 9. Germline CDR1 reads GTSNPN; CDR2 reads SVGIG (reference sequence). The length of the CDR3 is 15 residues. The DNA for the CDR3 is TGTGCCTGGGGCCCGGCGGGGGGAGGCTACAATGAGCAGTTCTTC. It yields the protein CAWGPAGGGYNEQFF.

CDR3 sequence: CASSSLWTSGVHQETQYF. The CDR3 DNA sequence: TGTGCCAGCAGCTCTCTCTGGACTAGCGGGGTCCACCAAGAGACCCAGTACTTC. The V and J genes are TRBV7-9 and TRBJ2-5, with TRBD2 matching 12 bases. The junction had 9 bases not matched to a gene; V was cut back by 4 bases and J by 0 bases. Germline assignment: CDR1 SEHNR and CDR2 FQNEAQ (reference sequence). The CDR3 length is 18 residues.

In its sample, this clone was seen a few times. This chain uses TRBV19 with TRBJ1-1; D remains ambiguous. V was pared by 3 bases and J by 2 bases, with 10 bases between. This CDR3 is 14 amino acids long. Germline V CDR1 and CDR2: LNHDA, SQIVND (reference sequence). CDR3 in amino acids: CASSMGWVNTEAFF. CDR3 bases: TGTGCCAGTAGTATGGGTTGGGTTAACACTGAAGCTTTCTTT.

The V and J genes are TRBV18 and TRBJ2-1; 15 bases are a match to TRBD2. CDR1 KGHSH and CDR2 LQKENI come from the germline V gene. V was clipped by 4 bases and J by 5 bases; unmatched bases: 6. The CDR3 has 17 residues. In DNA, the CDR3 is TGTGCCAGCTCACTGGGACTAGCGGGGGGCCTACACAATGAGCAGTTCTTC. Encoded protein: CASSLGLAGGLHNEQFF.

The chain uses TRBV18 and TRBJ2-7, with D unclear. V gave up 2 bases and J gave up 4 bases, with 6 bases separating them. Germline loops: CDR1 KGHSH, CDR2 LQKENI. This CDR3 spans 12 amino acids. CDR3 in DNA: TGTGCCAGCTCACCAGAGGAGTACGAGCAGTACTTC. Protein: CASSPEEYEQYF.

The rearrangement uses TRBV6-5 and TRBJ2-7, with a tentative D call TRBD1 (6 bases). Germline values: CDR1 MNHEY, CDR2 SVGAGI. Trimming pared 4 bases from V and 6 bases from J, leaving 13 bases between. The CDR3 has 13 amino acids. CDR3 in DNA: TGTGCCAGCAGTTCACAGGGTTCCGGCGAGCAGTACTTC. Translation gives CASSSQGSGEQYF.